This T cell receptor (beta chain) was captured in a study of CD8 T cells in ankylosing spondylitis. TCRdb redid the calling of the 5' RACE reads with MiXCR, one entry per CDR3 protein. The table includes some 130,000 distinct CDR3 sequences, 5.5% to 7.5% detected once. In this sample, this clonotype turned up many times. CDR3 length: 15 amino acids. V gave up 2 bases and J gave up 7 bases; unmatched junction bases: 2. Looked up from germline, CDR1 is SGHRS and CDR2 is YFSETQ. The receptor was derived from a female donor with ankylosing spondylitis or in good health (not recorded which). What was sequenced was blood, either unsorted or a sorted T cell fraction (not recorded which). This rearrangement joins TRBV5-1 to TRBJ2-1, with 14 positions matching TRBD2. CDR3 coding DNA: TGCGCCAGCAGCTTCGGACTAGCGGGGGGAAATGAGCAGTTCTTC. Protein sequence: CASSFGLAGGNEQFF.